These T cell receptor beta chains were read from a single sample in a study of T cells in Graves' hyperthyroidism and ophthalmopathy. TCRdb independently ran MiXCR on the multiplex PCR reads; one entry per CDR3 protein. Counted here are hundreds of thousands of distinct CDR3 sequences, over 35% occurring once; the ten biggest clones make up approximately 10%. The source material was blood. The receptors originated from a man between 18 and 29 years old with Graves' hyperthyroidism. CDR3s include the opening cysteine and the closing phenylalanine or tryptophan. D genes are given only for firm matches. Expanded clones are given a class, and other clones once, few, many or no size at all.

size | D | J | V | CDR3 | DNA
- | - | TRBJ2-7 | TRBV3-1 | CASSQESPGLAYEQYF | TGTGCCAGCAGCCAAGAGTCTCCCGGGTTAGCCTACGAGCAGTACTTC
- | - | TRBJ2-5 | TRBV4-1 | CASSHGQKETQYF | TGCGCCAGCAGCCACGGACAGAAAGAGACCCAGTACTTC
- | TRBD1 | TRBJ2-7 | TRBV2 | CASSPIGTGGPYEQYF | TGTGCCAGCAGTCCAATCGGGACAGGGGGCCCCTACGAGCAGTACTTC
few | TRBD2 | TRBJ2-7 | TRBV27 | CASSLQGGNEQYF | TGTGCCAGCAGTTTACAGGGAGGGAACGAGCAGTACTTC
many | - | TRBJ1-1 | TRBV2 | CASLVVTEAFF | TGTGCCAGCTTAGTCGTGACAGAAGCTTTCTTT
few | - | TRBJ2-7 | TRBV6-6 | CASSYSWDSAYEQYF | TGTGCCAGCAGTTACTCCTGGGACTCTGCCTACGAGCAGTACTTC
many | - | TRBJ1-1 | TRBV7-8 | CASSVGFGQNTEAFF | TGTGCCAGCAGCGTAGGGTTCGGCCAGAACACTGAAGCTTTCTTT
- | - | TRBJ1-1 | TRBV25-1 | CASSIQPVNTEAFF | TGTGCCAGTAGTATACAGCCCGTGAACACTGAAGCTTTCTTT
- | - | TRBJ2-7 | TRBV7-9 | CASSLWGLSYEQYF | TGTGCCAGCAGCCTATGGGGTCTCTCCTACGAGCAGTACTTC
- | - | TRBJ2-5 | TRBV5-1 | CASSLGVYGTQYF | TGTGCCAGCAGCTTAGGGGTTTACGGGACCCAGTACTTC
- | TRBD1 | TRBJ1-1 | TRBV29-1 | CSVDLGQGATEAFF | TGCAGCGTTGATTTAGGACAGGGGGCGACTGAAGCTTTCTTT
few | - | TRBJ2-7 | TRBV2 | CASSARGLSSYEQYF | TGTGCCAGCAGCGCTAGAGGGCTAAGCTCCTACGAGCAGTACTTC
few | - | TRBJ1-1 | TRBV6-4 | CASSDSNRNTEAFF | TGTGCCAGCAGTGACTCGAACCGGAACACTGAAGCTTTCTTT
- | - | TRBJ2-2 | TRBV7-9 | CASTDSGELFF | TGTGCCAGCACAGACAGCGGGGAGCTGTTTTTT
- | - | TRBJ2-2 | TRBV7-9 | CASSPEAGTRELFF | TGTGCCAGCAGCCCAGAAGCGGGTACCAGGGAGCTGTTTTTT